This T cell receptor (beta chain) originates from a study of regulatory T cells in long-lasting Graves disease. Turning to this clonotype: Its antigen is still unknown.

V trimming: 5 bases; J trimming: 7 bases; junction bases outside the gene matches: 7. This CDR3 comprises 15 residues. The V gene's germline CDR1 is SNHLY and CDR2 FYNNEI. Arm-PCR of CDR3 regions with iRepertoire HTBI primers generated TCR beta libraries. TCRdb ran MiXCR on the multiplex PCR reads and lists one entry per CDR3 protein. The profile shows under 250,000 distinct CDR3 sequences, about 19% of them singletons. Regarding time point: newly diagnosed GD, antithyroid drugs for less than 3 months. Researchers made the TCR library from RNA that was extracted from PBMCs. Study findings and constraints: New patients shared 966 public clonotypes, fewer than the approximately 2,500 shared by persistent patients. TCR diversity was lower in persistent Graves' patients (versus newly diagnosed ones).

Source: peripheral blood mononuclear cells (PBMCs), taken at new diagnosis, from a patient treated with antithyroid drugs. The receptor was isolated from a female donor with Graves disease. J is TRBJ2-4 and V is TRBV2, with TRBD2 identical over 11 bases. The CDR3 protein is CASSSLAGGPNIQYF. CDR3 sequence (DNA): TGTGCCAGCAGTTCCTTAGCGGGAGGGCCGAACATTCAGTACTTC.